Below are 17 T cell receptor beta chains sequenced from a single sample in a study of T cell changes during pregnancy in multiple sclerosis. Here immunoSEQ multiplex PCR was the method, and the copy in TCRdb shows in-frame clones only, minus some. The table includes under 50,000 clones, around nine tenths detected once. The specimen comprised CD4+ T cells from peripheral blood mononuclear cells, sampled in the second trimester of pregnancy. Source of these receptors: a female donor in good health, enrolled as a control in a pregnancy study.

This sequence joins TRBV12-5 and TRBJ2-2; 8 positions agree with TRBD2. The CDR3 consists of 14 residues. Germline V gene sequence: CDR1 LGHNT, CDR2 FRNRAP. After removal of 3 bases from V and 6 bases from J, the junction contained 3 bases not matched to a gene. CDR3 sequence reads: CASGLGGGSGELFF. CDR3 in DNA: TGTGCTAGTGGTTTAGGCGGGGGGTCCGGGGAGCTGTTTTTT.

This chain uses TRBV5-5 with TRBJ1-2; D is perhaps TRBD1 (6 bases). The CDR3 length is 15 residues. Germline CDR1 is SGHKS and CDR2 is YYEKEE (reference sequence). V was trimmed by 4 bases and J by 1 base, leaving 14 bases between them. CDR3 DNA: TGTGCCAGCAGCCTACAGGGAAGAAGTAACTATGGCTACACCTTC. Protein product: CASSLQGRSNYGYTF.

This chain's CDR3 is CASSPRVENTIYF. DNA of the CDR3: TGTGCCAGCTCACCACGTGTTGAGAACACCATATATTTT. The V gene is TRBV18, the J gene TRBJ1-3, with D hard to call. Germline V CDR1 and CDR2: KGHSH, LQKENI. Trimming removed 1 base at V and 7 bases at J, with 8 bases between. The CDR3 spans 13 residues.

The CDR3 DNA reads as TGTGCCAGCAGTTTAGGACAGGGTGTCTATGGCTACACCTTC. Amino acids: CASSLGQGVYGYTF. This chain joins TRBV28 and TRBJ1-2; 8 bases match TRBD1. The ends lost 2 bases at V and 4 bases at J; junction bases unmatched: 3. CDR1 is MDHEN and CDR2 is SYDVKM in the germline V gene. The CDR3 is 14 amino acids.

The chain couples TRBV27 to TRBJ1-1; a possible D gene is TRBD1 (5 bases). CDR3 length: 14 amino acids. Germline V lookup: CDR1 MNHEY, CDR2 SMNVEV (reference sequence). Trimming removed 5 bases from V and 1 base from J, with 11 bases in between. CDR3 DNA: TGTGCCAGCAGTAAGGGGTTCGAGAACACTGAAGCTTTCTTT. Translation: CASSKGFENTEAFF.

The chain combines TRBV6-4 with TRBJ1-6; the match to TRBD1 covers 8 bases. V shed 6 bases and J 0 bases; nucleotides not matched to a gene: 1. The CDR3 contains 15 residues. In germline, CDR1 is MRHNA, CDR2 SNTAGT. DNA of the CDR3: TGTGCCAGCAGGACAGGGGACTCCTATAATTCACCCCTCCACTTT. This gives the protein CASRTGDSYNSPLHF.

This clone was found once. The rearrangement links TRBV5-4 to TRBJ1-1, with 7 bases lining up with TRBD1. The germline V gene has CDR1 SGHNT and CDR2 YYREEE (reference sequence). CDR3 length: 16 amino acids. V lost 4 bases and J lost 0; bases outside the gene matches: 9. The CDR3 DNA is TGTGCCAGCAGCGACCGGGACAGCCTGATGAACACTGAAGCTTTCTTT. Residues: CASSDRDSLMNTEAFF.

The CDR3 is CASSGNQGKDGYTF. The CDR3 region has the DNA TGCGCCAGCAGCGGAAACCAGGGGAAGGATGGCTACACCTTC. The chain employs TRBV5-1 and TRBJ1-2, with a possible D match to TRBD1 (6 bases). The CDR3 contains 14 residues. With 4 bases removed from V and 6 bases from J, the gap between germline ends came to 16 bases. CDR1 and CDR2 from the germline V gene are SGHRS and YFSETQ.

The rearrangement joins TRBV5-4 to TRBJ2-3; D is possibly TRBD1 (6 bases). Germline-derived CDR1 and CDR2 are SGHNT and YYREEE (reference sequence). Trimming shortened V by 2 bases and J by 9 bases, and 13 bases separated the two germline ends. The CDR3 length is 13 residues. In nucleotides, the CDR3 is TGTGCCAGCAGCTTCCGAGGGACAAACACGCAGTATTTT. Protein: CASSFRGTNTQYF.

The CDR3 loop is CASSYSWGQGPGEQFF. In nucleotides, the CDR3 is TGTGCCAGCAGTTACTCGTGGGGACAGGGGCCCGGCGAGCAGTTCTTC. The V call is TRBV6-5, the J call TRBJ2-1, with 10 bases fitting TRBD1. The CDR3 covers 16 residues. Germline values: CDR1 MNHEY, CDR2 SVGAGI. V shed 0 bases, J shed 10 bases, and the junction held 9 bases outside the gene matches.

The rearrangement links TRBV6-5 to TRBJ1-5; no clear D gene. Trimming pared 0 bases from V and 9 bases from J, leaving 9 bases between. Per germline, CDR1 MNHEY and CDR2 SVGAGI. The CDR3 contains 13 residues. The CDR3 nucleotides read TGTGCCAGCAGTTACTCTGCAGGTTGGCCCCAGCATTTT. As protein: CASSYSAGWPQHF.

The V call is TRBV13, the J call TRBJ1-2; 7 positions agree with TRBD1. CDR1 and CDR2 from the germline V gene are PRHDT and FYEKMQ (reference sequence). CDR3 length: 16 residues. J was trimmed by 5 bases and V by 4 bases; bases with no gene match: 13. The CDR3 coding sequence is TGTGCCAGCAGCTCAACCCCGGGACAGAGTACTTATGGCTACACCTTC. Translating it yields CASSSTPGQSTYGYTF.

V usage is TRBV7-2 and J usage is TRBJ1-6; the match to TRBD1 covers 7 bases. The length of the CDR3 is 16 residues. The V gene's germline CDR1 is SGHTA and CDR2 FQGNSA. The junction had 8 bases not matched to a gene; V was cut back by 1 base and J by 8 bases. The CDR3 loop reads CASSLGGGVFDSPLHF. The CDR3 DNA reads TGTGCCAGCAGCTTAGGAGGGGGCGTGTTTGATTCACCCCTCCACTTT.

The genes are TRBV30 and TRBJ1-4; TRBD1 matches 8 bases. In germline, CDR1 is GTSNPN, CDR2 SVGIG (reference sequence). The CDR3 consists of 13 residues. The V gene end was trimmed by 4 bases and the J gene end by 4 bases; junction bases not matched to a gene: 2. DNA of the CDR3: TGTGCCTGGACGGGACAGGATAATGAAAAACTGTTTTTT. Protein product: CAWTGQDNEKLFF. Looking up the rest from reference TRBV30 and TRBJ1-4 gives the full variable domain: SQTIHQWPATLVQPVGSPLSLECTVEGTSNPNLYWYRQAAGRGLQLLFYSVGIGQISSEVPQNLSASRPQDRQFILSSKKLLLSDSGFYLCAWTGQDNEKLFFGSGTQLSVL.

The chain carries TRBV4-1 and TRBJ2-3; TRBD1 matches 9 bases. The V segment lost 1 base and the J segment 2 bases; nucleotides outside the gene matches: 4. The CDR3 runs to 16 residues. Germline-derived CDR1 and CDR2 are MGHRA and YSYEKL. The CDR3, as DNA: TGCGCCAGCAGCCAAGTGGGACAGGGTGTCACAGATACGCAGTATTTT. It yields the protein CASSQVGQGVTDTQYF.

DNA of the CDR3: TGCGCCAGCAGCCAGGCAACAGGGAAGCCCTACGAGCAGTACTTC. Protein product: CASSQATGKPYEQYF. J is TRBJ2-7 and V is TRBV4-1; D possibly corresponds to TRBD1 (6 bases). With 3 bases removed from V and 2 bases from J, the gap between germline ends came to 14 bases. Germline CDR1 reads MGHRA; CDR2 reads YSYEKL. The CDR3 is 15 residues long.

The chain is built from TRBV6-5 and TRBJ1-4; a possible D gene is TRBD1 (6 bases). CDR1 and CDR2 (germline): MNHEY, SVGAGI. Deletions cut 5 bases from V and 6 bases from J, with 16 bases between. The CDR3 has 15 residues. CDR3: CASSHRASGDEKLFF. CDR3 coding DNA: TGTGCCAGCAGTCACAGGGCCTCAGGGGATGAAAAACTGTTTTTT.